Following are 10 T cell receptor beta chains from one sample sequenced in a study of control samples from healthy donors and cancer patients. TCRdb's table, derived via immunoSEQ multiplex PCR, lists solely in-frame clones and lacks some. Of around 95,000 clones in the sample, approximately 84% are singletons; the top ten hold about 20%. The sequenced sample consisted of blood. The source of these receptors is a woman in her fifties or sixties in good health.

In its sample, this clone ranks as medium-sized. Here the CDR3 reads CATPGTGVEKLFF. The CDR3 nucleotides read TGTGCCACCCCCGGGACAGGGGTCGAAAAACTGTTTTTT. The V gene is TRBV7-9, the J gene TRBJ1-4, with 10 bases lining up with TRBD1. Looked up from germline, CDR1 is SEHNR and CDR2 is FQNEAQ (reference sequence). CDR3 length equals 13 residues. The V gene end was trimmed by 10 bases and the J gene end by 8 bases; junction bases not matched to a gene: 7.

The rearrangement links TRBV7-7 to TRBJ2-5; TRBD2 agrees at 12 bases. There are 15 residues in the CDR3. The germline gives CDR1 SSHAT, CDR2 FNYEAQ (reference sequence). The ends lost 1 base at V and 5 bases at J; junction bases unmatched: 2. Here the CDR3 reads CASSLGLAGVETQYF. DNA of the CDR3: TGTGCCAGCAGCTTAGGACTAGCGGGGGTCGAGACCCAGTACTTC.

V and J are TRBV9 and TRBJ1-1; 7 positions agree with TRBD1. Germline V gene lookup returns CDR1 SGDLS and CDR2 YYNGEE. CDR3 length: 13 residues. J lost 3 bases, V lost 4 bases, and 3 bases had no gene match. The CDR3 bases are TGTGCCAGCAGCCCAGACAGGGACACTGAAGCTTTCTTT. Residues: CASSPDRDTEAFF.

V gene TRBV4-1 combines with J gene TRBJ2-2; D remains ambiguous. CDR3 length equals 14 residues. V lost 0 bases and J 5 bases, leaving 7 bases between the germline ends. Germline loops: CDR1 MGHRA, CDR2 YSYEKL. DNA of the CDR3: TGCGCCAGCAGCCAAGATCGCGTGACCGGGGAGCTGTTTTTT. Amino acids: CASSQDRVTGELFF.

V and J are TRBV5-1 and TRBJ2-3; the D is unclear. CDR3 length: 13 residues. From germline, CDR1 is SGHRS and CDR2 YFSETQ. V lost 5 bases to trimming and J lost 2 bases, with 9 bases between them. CDR3 protein: CASSRVVTDTQYF. CDR3 nucleotide sequence: TGCGCCAGCAGTCGGGTCGTCACAGATACGCAGTATTTT.

The chain links TRBV5-5 to TRBJ1-1; TRBD1 is a possible D gene (6 bases). V lost 3 bases, J lost 0 bases, and 15 bases lay in between. CDR1 SGHKS and CDR2 YYEKEE come from the germline V gene (reference sequence). The CDR3 is 16 residues long. CDR3 nucleotides: TGTGCCAGCAGCTGGCCAAACAGGGTGATGAACACTGAAGCTTTCTTT. Encoded protein: CASSWPNRVMNTEAFF.

The chain couples TRBV18 to TRBJ1-1; TRBD1 matches 8 bases. The CDR3 has 14 amino acids. The V gene's germline CDR1 is KGHSH and CDR2 LQKENI. V shed 5 bases and J 8 bases; nucleotides not matched to a gene: 10. In nucleotides, the CDR3 is TGTGCCAGCTCAGCCGGGACAGGCCCAGAAGAAGCTTTCTTT. It specifies CASSAGTGPEEAFF.

The chain couples TRBV12-5 to TRBJ2-5; TRBD1 matches 12 bases. The V gene end was trimmed by 4 bases and the J gene end by 8 bases; junction bases not matched to a gene: 2. Looked up from germline, CDR1 is LGHNT and CDR2 is FRNRAP. This CDR3 is built from 13 residues. For the CDR3, the DNA is TGTGCTAGTGGTTCGGGACAGGGGGCAACCCAGTACTTC. This encodes CASGSGQGATQYF.

This clone is a singleton in its sample. The chain carries TRBV12-3 or TRBV12-4 and TRBJ1-1; D is unresolved. The CDR3 spans 13 residues. Trimming pared 3 bases from V and 8 bases from J, leaving 13 bases between. This CDR3 is CASSFSQVEEAFF. The CDR3 coding sequence is TGTGCCAGCAGTTTTTCCCAAGTTGAAGAAGCTTTCTTT.

The genes are TRBV29-1 and TRBJ1-2, with 7 positions matching TRBD1. The CDR3 totals 16 residues. Germline V gene lookup returns CDR1 SQVTM and CDR2 ANQGSEA. V shed 6 bases, J shed 4 bases, and the junction held 17 bases outside the gene matches. CDR3 nucleotides: TGCAGCGTGACCGGGACAGTGCTTTCGTTTGGCTATGGCTACACCTTC. It specifies CSVTGTVLSFGYGYTF. The full variable domain, in which reference TRBV29-1 and TRBJ1-2 provide the parts outside the CDR3, is SAVISQKPSRDICQRGTSLTIQCQVDSQVTMMFWYRQQPGQSLTLIATANQGSEATYESGFVIDKFPISRPNLTFSTLTVSNMSPEDSSIYLCSVTGTVLSFGYGYTFGSGTRLTVV.